The 21 T cell receptor beta chains presented below share a single source sample, sequenced in a study of cytomegalovirus exposure and HLA in healthy donors. 13 Jbeta primers and 60 Vbeta primers were used for the PCR. Generated by immunoSEQ multiplex PCR, the TCRdb table keeps only in-frame clones and is missing some. The sample holds 110,000 or so clones, around 70% seen once. Sequenced sample: PBMCs. The receptors originated from a man aged 40-50 years in good health and CMV-seronegative.

J is TRBJ2-2 and V is TRBV25-1; tentative D call: TRBD1 (5 bases). The V gene lost 5 bases and the J gene lost 6 bases, with 7 bases spanning the gap. Germline-derived CDR1 and CDR2 are MGHDK and SYGVNS. The CDR3 runs 12 residues. CDR3 region: CASSTGAGELFF. CDR3 nucleotides: TGTGCCAGCAGTACAGGAGCCGGGGAGCTGTTTTTT.

The chain joins TRBV10-1 to TRBJ2-1; 14 bases line up with TRBD2. Trimming cost V 6 bases and J 8 bases; bases outside gene matches: 9. Germline CDR1 WNHNN, CDR2 SYGVQD (reference sequence). This CDR3 comprises 16 residues. CDR3 loop: CASRAGLAGAKHEQFF. The CDR3 DNA reads TGCGCCAGCAGAGCGGGACTAGCGGGAGCTAAGCATGAGCAGTTCTTC.

This clone was detected only once. J is TRBJ2-5 and V is TRBV11-2; tentative D call: TRBD1 (5 bases). V lost 1 base and J 3 bases, leaving 12 bases between the germline ends. Per the germline V gene, CDR1 is SGHAT and CDR2 is FQNNGV. CDR3 size: 15 residues. CDR3 amino acids: CASSLVGQGKETQYF. The CDR3 DNA is TGTGCCAGCAGCTTAGTGGGGCAGGGTAAAGAGACCCAGTACTTC. Based on the CDR3 plus reference TRBV11-2 and TRBJ2-5, the full variable domain is EAGVAQSPRYKIIEKRQSVAFWCNPISGHATLYWYQQILGQGPKLLIQFQNNGVVDDSQLPKDRFSAERLKGVDSTLKIQPAKLEDSAVYLCASSLVGQGKETQYFGPGTRLLVL.

There are a few counts of this clone. The chain uses TRBV5-1 and TRBJ2-7, with D uncertain. Germline values: CDR1 SGHRS, CDR2 YFSETQ. V lost 0 bases and J 5 bases, leaving 15 bases between the germline ends. CDR3 length: 15 residues. The CDR3 reads CASSLESVPRNEQYF. Here the CDR3 DNA reads TGCGCCAGCAGCTTGGAGTCCGTCCCCAGGAACGAGCAGTACTTC.

The rearrangement uses TRBV6-1 and TRBJ2-7; D not resolved. Germline V lookup: CDR1 MNHNS, CDR2 SASEGT. Trimming left V 4 bases short and J 4 bases short, with 5 bases between. CDR3 length: 11 amino acids. CDR3 amino acids: CASSANYEQYF. The CDR3 bases are TGTGCCAGCAGTGCCAATTACGAGCAGTACTTC.

The rearrangement uses TRBV29-1 and TRBJ2-5; TRBD2 might be the D (6 bases). Germline V lookup: CDR1 SQVTM, CDR2 ANQGSEA. The CDR3 loop spans 17 amino acids. V shed 4 bases and J shed 2 bases, with 23 bases lying between them. CDR3 sequence (DNA): TGCAGCGTTGCCGGACCTTGGGGCGGGGCTCATCAAGAGACCCAGTACTTC. Translating it yields CSVAGPWGGAHQETQYF.

The chain uses TRBV5-1 and TRBJ2-1, with 14 bases fitting TRBD2. The junction had 2 bases not matched to a gene; V was cut back by 3 bases and J by 6 bases. The CDR3 has 15 amino acids. The germline V gene encodes CDR1 SGHRS and CDR2 YFSETQ. The CDR3 nucleotides are TGCGCCAGCAGCTACGGGACTAGCGGGAGCAATGAGCAGTTCTTC. Protein: CASSYGTSGSNEQFF.

This clone was observed once. The V and J genes are TRBV5-4 and TRBJ2-2, with 7 bases fitting TRBD2. Trimming at V came to 4 bases and at J to 4 bases, leaving 10 bases not matched to a gene. There are 16 residues in the CDR3. Germline assignment: CDR1 SGHNT and CDR2 YYREEE (reference sequence). Here the CDR3 DNA reads TGTGCCAGCAGCCCCTGGGGAGGGACGACCACCGGGGAGCTGTTTTTT. Its translation: CASSPWGGTTTGELFF.

V gene TRBV5-4 combines with J gene TRBJ2-1; tentative D call: TRBD2 (6 bases). CDR3 length: 13 amino acids. Germline CDR1 is SGHNT and CDR2 is YYREEE (reference sequence). V dropped 7 bases and J dropped 6 bases, with 14 bases sitting between them. In DNA form, the CDR3 reads TGTGCCAGCTCCGAAGGGGACTTCAATGAGCAGTTCTTC. Protein product: CASSEGDFNEQFF.

The V gene is TRBV19, the J gene TRBJ1-5; 8 nucleotides line up with TRBD1. CDR1 is LNHDA, CDR2 SQIVND, per germline (reference sequence). This CDR3 has 18 residues. The V segment lost 7 bases and the J segment 0 bases; nucleotides outside the gene matches: 14. The CDR3 protein is CASTLGQGAPYSNQPQHF. The DNA for the CDR3 is TGTGCCAGTACCCTGGGGCAGGGGGCTCCCTATAGCAATCAGCCCCAGCATTTT.

This rearrangement joins TRBV21-1 to TRBJ2-5; the table gives TRBD2 as D, unverified against the DNA. TRBV21-1 is a listed pseudogene. The CDR3 has 17 amino acids. The CDR3 bases are TGTGCCAGCAGCAAAGAGGTAGGACTAGCGGCCCAAGAGACCCAGTACTTC. The encoded protein is CASSKEVGLAAQETQYF.

At least ten counts were recorded for this clone. The chain uses TRBV7-2 and TRBJ1-2; D not certain. From germline, CDR1 is SGHTA and CDR2 FQGNSA. V gave up 5 bases and J gave up 0 bases, with 4 bases separating them. CDR3 size: 12 residues. The CDR3 spells CASSPSNYGYTF. CDR3 DNA: TGTGCCAGCAGCCCGTCTAACTATGGCTACACCTTC. The complete variable domain, with remaining parts taken from reference TRBV7-2 and TRBJ1-2, reads GAGVSQSPSNKVTEKGKDVELRCDPISGHTALYWYRQSLGQGLEFLIYFQGNSAPDKSGLPSDRFSAERTGGSVSTLTIQRTQQEDSAVYLCASSPSNYGYTFGSGTRLTVV.

This chain uses TRBV6-1 with TRBJ2-2, with a weak D call TRBD2 (6 bases). Looked up from germline, CDR1 is MNHNS and CDR2 is SASEGT. The CDR3 is 15 amino acids. Trimming removed 6 bases at V and 3 bases at J, with 14 bases between. The CDR3 sequence: CASRETRGDTGELFF. CDR3 coding DNA: TGTGCCAGCAGGGAGACTAGAGGGGACACCGGGGAGCTGTTTTTT.

J is TRBJ2-1 and V is TRBV28; 14 nucleotides line up with TRBD2. Germline V gene lookup returns CDR1 MDHEN and CDR2 SYDVKM. The CDR3 sequence is 19 residues long. J was trimmed by 3 bases and V by 1 base; bases with no gene match: 8. As DNA, the CDR3 is TGTGCCAGCAGTTTATCCCCTGGGACTAGCGGGAGAATCTACAATGAGCAGTTCTTC. The encoded protein is CASSLSPGTSGRIYNEQFF.

This chain connects TRBV18 to TRBJ1-6, with no clear D. Germline loops: CDR1 KGHSH, CDR2 LQKENI. Trimming removed 1 base at V and 3 bases at J, with 7 bases between. The CDR3 spans 15 residues. The CDR3 coding sequence is TGTGCCAGCTCACCACAGAGGGACTATAATTCACCCCTCCACTTT. Translating gives CASSPQRDYNSPLHF.

The CDR3 coding sequence is TGTGCCAGTTCTCAGGGGGGTGTCGAGCAGTACTTC. Protein: CASSQGGVEQYF. The V call is TRBV19, the J call TRBJ2-7, with D perhaps TRBD1 (7 bases). V was cut by 8 bases and J by 6 bases, with 14 bases left in between. CDR3 length: 12 amino acids. Germline V gene data show CDR1 as LNHDA and CDR2 as SQIVND (reference sequence). The full variable domain, completed using reference TRBV19 and TRBJ2-7, is DGGITQSPKYLFRKEGQNVTLSCEQNLNHDAMYWYRQDPGQGLRLIYYSQIVNDFQKGDIAEGYSVSREKKESFPLTVTSAQKNPTAFYLCASSQGGVEQYFGPGTRLTVT.

The chain is built from TRBV4-2 and TRBJ2-5; TRBD1 agrees at 12 bases. This CDR3 region has 17 residues. The ends lost 3 bases at V and 3 bases at J; junction bases unmatched: 8. The germline V gene has CDR1 LGHNA and CDR2 YNFKEQ. The CDR3 DNA sequence: TGTGCCAGCAGCCAGAGGGACAGGGGGCCCATCGAAGAGACCCAGTACTTC. Protein product: CASSQRDRGPIEETQYF.

The J gene is TRBJ1-2, the V gene TRBV6-5; the D is unclear. This CDR3 comprises 15 residues. CDR1 and CDR2 from the germline V gene are MNHEY and SVGAGI. V gave up 0 bases and J gave up 4 bases, with 12 bases separating them. The CDR3 coding sequence is TGTGCCAGCAGTTACTCTTATACCAGGCCCTATGGCTACACCTTC. Its protein is CASSYSYTRPYGYTF.

This clone was observed a single time. The V and J genes are TRBV14 and TRBJ2-1; 11 bases are a match to TRBD2. The ends lost 1 base at V and 14 bases at J; junction bases unmatched: 19. CDR3 size: 18 residues. The germline V gene encodes CDR1 SGHDN and CDR2 FVKESK. CDR3 protein: CASSQVPPTSGSLFVEFF. CDR3 DNA: TGTGCCAGCAGCCAAGTCCCTCCCACTAGCGGGAGCCTCTTCGTGGAGTTCTTC.

J is TRBJ2-5 and V is TRBV28, with D possibly TRBD2 on 6 matching bases. Looked up from germline, CDR1 is MDHEN and CDR2 is SYDVKM. V dropped 7 bases and J dropped 9 bases, with 18 bases sitting between them. The CDR3 is made up of 13 amino acids. The CDR3 DNA follows: TGTGCCAGCACCCGTTTTGGGTGGGAGGCCCAGTACTTC. It codes for CASTRFGWEAQYF. The entire variable domain, with the rest obtained from reference TRBV28 and TRBJ2-5, is as follows: DVKVTQSSRYLVKRTGEKVFLECVQDMDHENMFWYRQDPGLGLRLIYFSYDVKMKEKGDIPEGYSVSREKKERFSLILESASTNQTSMYLCASTRFGWEAQYFGPGTRLLVL.

The V and J genes are TRBV6-1 and TRBJ2-7, with 7 positions matching TRBD1. The V and J ends lost 0 bases and 2 bases, in that order; junction bases with no gene match: 4. Looked up from germline, CDR1 is MNHNS and CDR2 is SASEGT. The length of the CDR3 is 15 residues. The CDR3 nucleotides are TGTGCCAGCAGTGAAGCGTTTACAGGGGCCTACGAGCAGTACTTC. Protein product: CASSEAFTGAYEQYF.